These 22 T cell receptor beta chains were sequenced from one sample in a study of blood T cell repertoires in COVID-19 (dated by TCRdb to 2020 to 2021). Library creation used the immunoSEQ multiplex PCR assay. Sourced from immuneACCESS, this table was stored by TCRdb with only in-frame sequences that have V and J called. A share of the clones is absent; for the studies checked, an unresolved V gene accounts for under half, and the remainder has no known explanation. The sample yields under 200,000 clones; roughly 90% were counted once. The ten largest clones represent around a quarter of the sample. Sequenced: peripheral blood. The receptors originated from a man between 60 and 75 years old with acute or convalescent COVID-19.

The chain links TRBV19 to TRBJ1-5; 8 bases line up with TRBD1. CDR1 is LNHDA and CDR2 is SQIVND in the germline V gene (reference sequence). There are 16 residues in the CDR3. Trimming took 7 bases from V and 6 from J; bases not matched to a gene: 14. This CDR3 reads CASTSYRGSGGQPQHF. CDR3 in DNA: TGTGCCAGTACCTCGTACAGGGGGTCCGGAGGTCAGCCCCAGCATTTT.

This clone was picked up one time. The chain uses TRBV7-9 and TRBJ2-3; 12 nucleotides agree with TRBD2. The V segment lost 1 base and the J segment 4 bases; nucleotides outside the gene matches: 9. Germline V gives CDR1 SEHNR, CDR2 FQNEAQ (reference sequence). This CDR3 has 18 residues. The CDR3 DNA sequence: TGTGCCAGCAGCTTAGGTGGACTAGCGGGAACCCACCCAGATACGCAGTATTTT. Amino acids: CASSLGGLAGTHPDTQYF.

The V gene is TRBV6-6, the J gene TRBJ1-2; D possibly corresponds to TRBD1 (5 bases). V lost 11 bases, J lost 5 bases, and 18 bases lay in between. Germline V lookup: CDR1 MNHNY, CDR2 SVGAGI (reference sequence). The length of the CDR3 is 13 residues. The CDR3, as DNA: TGTGCCGTAACAGGTTCTCCTCTATATGGCTACACCTTC. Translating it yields CAVTGSPLYGYTF.

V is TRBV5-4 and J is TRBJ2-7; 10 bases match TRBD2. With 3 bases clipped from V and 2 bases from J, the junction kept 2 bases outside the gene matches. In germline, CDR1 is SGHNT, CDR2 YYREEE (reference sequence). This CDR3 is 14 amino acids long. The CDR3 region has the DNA TGTGCCAGCAGCTCGGGACTAGCGACCTACGAGCAGTACTTC. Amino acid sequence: CASSSGLATYEQYF.

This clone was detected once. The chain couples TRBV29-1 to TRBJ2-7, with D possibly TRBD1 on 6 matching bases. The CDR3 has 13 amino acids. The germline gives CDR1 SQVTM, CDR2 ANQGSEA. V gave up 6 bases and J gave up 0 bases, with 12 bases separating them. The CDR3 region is CSVRGLISYEQYF. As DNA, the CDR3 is TGCAGCGTCAGGGGCTTGATCTCCTACGAGCAGTACTTC.

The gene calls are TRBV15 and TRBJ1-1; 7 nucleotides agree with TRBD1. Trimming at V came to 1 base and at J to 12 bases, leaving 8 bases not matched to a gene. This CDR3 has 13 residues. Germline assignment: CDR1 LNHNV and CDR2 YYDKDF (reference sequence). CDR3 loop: CATSRGSTGMTFF. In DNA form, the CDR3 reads TGTGCCACCAGCAGAGGTTCGACAGGGATGACTTTCTTT.

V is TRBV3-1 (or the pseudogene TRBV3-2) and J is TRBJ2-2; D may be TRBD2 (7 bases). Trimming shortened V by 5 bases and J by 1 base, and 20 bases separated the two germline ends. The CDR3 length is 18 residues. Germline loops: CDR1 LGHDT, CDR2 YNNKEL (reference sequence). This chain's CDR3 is CASSSLPRGALNTGELFF. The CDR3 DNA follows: TGTGCCAGCAGCTCCTTGCCTCGGGGGGCCCTGAACACCGGGGAGCTGTTTTTT.

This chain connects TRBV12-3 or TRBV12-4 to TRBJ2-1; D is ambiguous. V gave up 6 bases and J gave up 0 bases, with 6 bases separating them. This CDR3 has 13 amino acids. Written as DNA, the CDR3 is TGTGCCAGCAGGTTGAGCTCCTACAATGAGCAGTTCTTC. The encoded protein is CASRLSSYNEQFF.

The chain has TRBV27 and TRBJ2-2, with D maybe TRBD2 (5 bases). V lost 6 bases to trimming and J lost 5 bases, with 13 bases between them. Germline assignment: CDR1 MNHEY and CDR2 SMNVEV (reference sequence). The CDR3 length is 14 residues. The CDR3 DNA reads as TGTGCCAGCAGGAAGGTGAGGGAGACCGGGGAGCTGTTTTTT. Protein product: CASRKVRETGELFF.

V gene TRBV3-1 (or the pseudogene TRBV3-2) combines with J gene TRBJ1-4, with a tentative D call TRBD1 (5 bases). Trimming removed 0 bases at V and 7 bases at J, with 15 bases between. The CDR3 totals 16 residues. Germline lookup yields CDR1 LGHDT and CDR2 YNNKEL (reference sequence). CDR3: CASSQDAGPGGEKLFF. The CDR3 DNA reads TGTGCCAGCAGCCAAGATGCGGGACCTGGGGGTGAAAAACTGTTTTTT.

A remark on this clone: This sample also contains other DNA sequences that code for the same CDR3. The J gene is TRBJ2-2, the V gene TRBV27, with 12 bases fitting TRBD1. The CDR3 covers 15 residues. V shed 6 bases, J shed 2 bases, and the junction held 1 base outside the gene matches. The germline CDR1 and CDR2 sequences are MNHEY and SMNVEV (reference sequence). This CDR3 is CASRGTGGNTGELFF. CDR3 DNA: TGTGCCAGCAGGGGGACAGGGGGCAACACCGGGGAGCTGTTTTTT.

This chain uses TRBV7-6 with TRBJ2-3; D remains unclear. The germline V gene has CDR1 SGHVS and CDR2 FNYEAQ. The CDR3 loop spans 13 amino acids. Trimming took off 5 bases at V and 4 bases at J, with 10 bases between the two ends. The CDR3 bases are TGTGCCAGCAGCCAAGTAGTGGCAGATACGCAGTATTTT. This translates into CASSQVVADTQYF.

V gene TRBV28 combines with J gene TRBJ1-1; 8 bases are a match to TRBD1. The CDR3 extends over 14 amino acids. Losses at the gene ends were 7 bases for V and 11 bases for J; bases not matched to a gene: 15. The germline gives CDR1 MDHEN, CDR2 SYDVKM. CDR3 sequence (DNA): TGTGCCAGCAATCCCCCAGGGGGCCTGTTTTCGGCTTTCTTT. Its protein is CASNPPGGLFSAFF.

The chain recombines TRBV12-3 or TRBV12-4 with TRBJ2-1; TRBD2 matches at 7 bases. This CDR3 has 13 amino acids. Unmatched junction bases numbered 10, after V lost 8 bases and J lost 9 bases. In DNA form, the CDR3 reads TGTGCCAGCCGGGGGAGGGAAGAGGGTGAGCAGTTCTTC. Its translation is CASRGREEGEQFF.

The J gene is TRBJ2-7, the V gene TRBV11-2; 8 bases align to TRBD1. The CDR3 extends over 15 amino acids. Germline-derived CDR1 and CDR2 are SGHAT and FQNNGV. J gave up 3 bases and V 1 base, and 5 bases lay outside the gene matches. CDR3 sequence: CASSLGQGYSYEQYF. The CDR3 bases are TGTGCCAGCAGCTTAGGACAGGGGTACAGCTACGAGCAGTACTTC.

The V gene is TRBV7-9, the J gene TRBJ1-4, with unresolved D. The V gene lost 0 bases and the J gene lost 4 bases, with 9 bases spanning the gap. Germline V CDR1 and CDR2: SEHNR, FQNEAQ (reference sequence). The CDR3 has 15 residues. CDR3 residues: CASSLAPGVNEKLFF. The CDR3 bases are TGTGCCAGCAGCTTAGCGCCGGGAGTTAATGAAAAACTGTTTTTT.

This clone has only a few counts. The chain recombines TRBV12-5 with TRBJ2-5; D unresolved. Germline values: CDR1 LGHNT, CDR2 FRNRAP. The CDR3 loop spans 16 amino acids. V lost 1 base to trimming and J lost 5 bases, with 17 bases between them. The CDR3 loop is CASGLATTYLGETQYF. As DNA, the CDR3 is TGTGCTAGTGGTTTGGCCACTACCTACCTCGGGGAGACCCAGTACTTC.

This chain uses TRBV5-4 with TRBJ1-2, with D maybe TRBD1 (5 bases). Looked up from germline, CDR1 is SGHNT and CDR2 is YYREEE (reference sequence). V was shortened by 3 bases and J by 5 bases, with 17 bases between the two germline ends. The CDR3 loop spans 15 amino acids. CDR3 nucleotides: TGTGCCAGCAGCTCTCCCCGCGGACAAGTATATGGCTACACCTTC. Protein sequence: CASSSPRGQVYGYTF.

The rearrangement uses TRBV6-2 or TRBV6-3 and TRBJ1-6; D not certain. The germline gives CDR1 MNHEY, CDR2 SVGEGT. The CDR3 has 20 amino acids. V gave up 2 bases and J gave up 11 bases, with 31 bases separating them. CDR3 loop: CASSYDLEVGAGDPYTPLHF. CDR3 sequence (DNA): TGTGCCAGCAGTTACGATTTGGAAGTCGGCGCGGGTGATCCCTATACACCCCTCCACTTT.

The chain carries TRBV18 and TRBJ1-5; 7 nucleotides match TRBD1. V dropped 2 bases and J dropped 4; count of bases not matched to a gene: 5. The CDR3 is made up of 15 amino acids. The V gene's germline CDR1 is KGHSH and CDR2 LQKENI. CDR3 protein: CASSPDGRGNQPQHF. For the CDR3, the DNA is TGTGCCAGCTCACCAGATGGCAGGGGGAATCAGCCCCAGCATTTT.

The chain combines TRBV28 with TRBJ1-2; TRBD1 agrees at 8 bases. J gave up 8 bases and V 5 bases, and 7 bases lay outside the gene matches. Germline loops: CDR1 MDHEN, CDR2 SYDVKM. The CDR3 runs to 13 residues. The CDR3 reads CASSGLYRGGYTF. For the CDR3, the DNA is TGTGCCAGCAGTGGCCTCTACAGGGGGGGCTACACCTTC.

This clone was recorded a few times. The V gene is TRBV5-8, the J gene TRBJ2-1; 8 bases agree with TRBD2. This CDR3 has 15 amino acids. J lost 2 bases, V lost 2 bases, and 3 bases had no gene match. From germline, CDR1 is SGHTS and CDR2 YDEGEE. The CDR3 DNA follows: TGTGCCAGCAGCTTACTAGCGGCGGCCTACAATGAGCAGTTCTTC. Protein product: CASSLLAAAYNEQFF.